This entry concerns a single TCR beta chain. Its antigen is unidentified. The V and J ends lost 3 bases and 5 bases, in that order; junction bases with no gene match: 1. Looked up from germline, CDR1 is DFQATT and CDR2 is SNEGSKA (reference sequence). The CDR3 is 13 residues long. This record comes from a study of blood T cells in healthy people across ages. Study results and limitations: Possibly confounding the expanded clonotype changes was the fact that donor CMV status was unknown. Per-million-T-cell TCR beta diversity fell roughly linearly with age.

With a J-beta primer mix and a sample-barcoded 5' primer, a second PCR ran 7 to 11 cycles. TCRdb processed the 5' RACE reads anew with MiXCR; each CDR3 protein has one entry. The table records over 750,000 distinct CDR3 sequences, 25% of them present only once. Sample donors were healthy Caucasian individuals that came from Russia, aged roughly 6 to 95. These data also formed part of another study, on T cells of mothers and their children. That study adds: Per child, 2.8 million or so TCR beta CDR3 reads were obtained, against over 9.5 million per mother.

V is TRBV20-1 and J is TRBJ2-1; 10 bases map to TRBD2. The specimen was blood. This receptor was obtained from a boy between 10 and 17 years old in good health. CDR3 in amino acids: CSASTSGDNEQFF. CDR3 DNA: TGCAGTGCTAGTACTAGCGGGGACAATGAGCAGTTCTTC.